What follows are 3 T cell receptor beta chains derived from one specimen sequenced in a study of shared clonotypes between healthy human individuals. The data were produced by immunoSEQ multiplex PCR, yet TCRdb's version contains in-frame clones alone and is incomplete. The top ten hold roughly 0.13% of the sample, which has 2,100,000 or so clones, under 97% seen once. Sequencing was done on a sample of naive CD4+ T cells sorted from blood. The subset denotes: CD45RA+ positively selected. The source is a young man in good health.

The chain links TRBV18 to TRBJ1-2, with TRBD1 as a possible D gene (5 bases). The V and J ends lost 2 bases and 4 bases respectively, with 14 bases between them. Germline CDR1 and CDR2: KGHSH and LQKENI. The CDR3 length is 15 residues. CDR3 bases: TGTGCCAGCTCACCAGGTCGGTCAGGGATCTATGGCTACACCTTC. The encoded protein is CASSPGRSGIYGYTF. Full variable domain (remainder filled in from reference TRBV18 and TRBJ1-2): NAGVMQNPRHLVRRRGQEARLRCSPMKGHSHVYWYRQLPEEGLKFMVYLQKENIIDESGMPKERFSAEFPKEGPSILRIQQVVRGDSAAYFCASSPGRSGIYGYTFGSGTRLTVV.

V and J are TRBV7-8 and TRBJ2-7, with 8 nucleotides matching TRBD2. Germline lookup yields CDR1 SGHVS and CDR2 FQNEAQ. CDR3 length equals 19 residues. The junction had 14 bases not matched to a gene; V was cut back by 1 base and J by 0 bases. CDR3 in DNA: TGTGCCAGCAGCTTAGAGACGGGTAGCGGGATCCTTTACTCCTACGAGCAGTACTTC. Its protein product is CASSLETGSGILYSYEQYF.

The J gene is TRBJ2-7, the V gene TRBV7-9, with 7 bases aligning to TRBD2. The germline V gene has CDR1 SEHNR and CDR2 FQNEAQ (reference sequence). The CDR3 runs to 15 residues. The V segment lost 5 bases and the J segment 0 bases; nucleotides outside the gene matches: 7. CDR3 sequence: CASSLGGTTSYEQYF. CDR3 DNA: TGTGCCAGCAGCCTCGGGGGGACTACCTCCTACGAGCAGTACTTC.